These T cell receptor beta chains were read from a single sample in a study of T cell clones after liver transplantation. Method: immunoSEQ multiplex PCR; TCRdb's copy keeps in-frame clones and lacks some. This table has 49,000 or so clones, approximately 71% appearing once. Sequencing used CD4+ T cells from blood, obtained around 4.5 years after liver transplant. The receptors were sampled from a human patient who received a liver transplant. These T cells may partly come from the graft donor. Both conserved end residues are part of each CDR3. D genes are given only for firm matches. A row's size may be missing; if present it is once, few, many or a size class.

V	D	J	length	size	DNA	CDR3
TRBV10-3	NA	TRBJ1-6	13	NA	TGTGCCATCAGTGAGTCGTGGGATTCACCCCTCCACTTT	CAISESWDSPLHF
TRBV30	NA	TRBJ1-2	13	NA	TGTGCCTGGAGTGTTAGGCCTTCGGGAGGCTACACCTTC	CAWSVRPSGGYTF
TRBV19	NA	TRBJ1-5	13	NA	TGTGCCAGTAGTATAGATAAAGATCAGCCCCAGCATTTT	CASSIDKDQPQHF
TRBV19	TRBD1	TRBJ1-2	17	NA	TGTGCCAGTAGTATTGGATTGAGGAACAGGGGTGCCTATGGCTACACCTTC	CASSIGLRNRGAYGYTF
TRBV19	NA	TRBJ2-1	13	NA	TGTGCCAGTAGTATACAAAAGAACAATGAGCAGTTCTTC	CASSIQKNNEQFF
TRBV28	NA	TRBJ1-2	14	NA	TGTGCCAGCAGGGATCGGGGGAGGAACTATGGCTACACCTTC	CASRDRGRNYGYTF
TRBV5-5	NA	TRBJ2-1	14	NA	TGTGCCAGCAGCCTGACTAGAAACTACAATGAGCAGTTCTTC	CASSLTRNYNEQFF
TRBV29-1	NA	TRBJ2-1	15	few	TGCAGCGTTGACCACAGGGGGGGGAGGGGCAATGAGCAGTTCTTC	CSVDHRGGRGNEQFF
TRBV7-8	NA	TRBJ1-2	13	NA	TGTGCCAGCAGCTTAGACAGGGACCTAGGCTACACCTTC	CASSLDRDLGYTF
TRBV5-1	TRBD1	TRBJ2-2	16	NA	TGCGCCAGCAGCTTGCAGGGGGCAGAGAACACCGGGGAGCTGTTTTTT	CASSLQGAENTGELFF
TRBV7-3	NA	TRBJ1-1	13	few	TGTGCCAGCAGCTTTGAGGAAAACACTGAAGCTTTCTTT	CASSFEENTEAFF
TRBV11-3	NA	TRBJ1-6	20	NA	TGTGCCAGCAGCTTAGGATATGTCCCGGCGGGGCACCGAAAAAATTCACCCCTCCACTTT	CASSLGYVPAGHRKNSPLHF
TRBV6-5	NA	TRBJ1-6	15	NA	TGTGCCAGCAGTTACAGGAGCTCCTATAATTCACCCCTCCACTTT	CASSYRSSYNSPLHF
TRBV7-2	NA	TRBJ1-1	12	NA	TGTGCCAGCAGCTTAGGGGAGGTTGAAGCTTTCTTT	CASSLGEVEAFF
TRBV6-6	NA	TRBJ1-1	15	NA	TGTGCCAGCACACGCTGGGGGGCTATCAACACTGAAGCTTTCTTT	CASTRWGAINTEAFF
TRBV4-1	NA	TRBJ2-7	18	NA	TGCGCCAGCAGCCAAGGCCACCTGCGACGGACCCCCACATACGAGCAGTACTTC	CASSQGHLRRTPTYEQYF
TRBV7-9	TRBD1	TRBJ2-7	14	NA	TGTGCCAGCAGCCCTCCCACAGGGGCGAGCGAGCAGTACTTC	CASSPPTGASEQYF
TRBV2	TRBD2	TRBJ2-4	13	few	TGTGCCAGCACCCTAGCGGGGGGAACCATTCAGTACTTC	CASTLAGGTIQYF
TRBV2	NA	TRBJ1-2	11	few	TGTGCCAGCAGTCGTTCTCGAGGCTACACCTTC	CASSRSRGYTF
TRBV7-9	TRBD2	TRBJ2-3	15	once	TGTGCCAGCAGCTCACTAGCGGGGGGCACAGATACGCAGTATTTT	CASSSLAGGTDTQYF
TRBV27	TRBD1	TRBJ1-5	18	medium-sized	TGTGCCAGCAGTTCGCACCCCCCGACCGGACAGGGGAGACAGCCCCAGCATTTT	CASSSHPPTGQGRQPQHF
TRBV4-1	NA	TRBJ2-7	15	few	TGCGCCAGCAGCCAAGTGGGACGGAGCTCCTACGAGCAGTACTTC	CASSQVGRSSYEQYF
TRBV2	NA	TRBJ1-6	12	NA	TGTGCCAGCAGTTATCATAATTCACCCCTCCACTTT	CASSYHNSPLHF
TRBV6-1	NA	TRBJ1-5	14	few	TGTGCCAGCAGTGAAAGAGGGTCGGAACAGCCCCAGCATTTT	CASSERGSEQPQHF
TRBV6-1	TRBD1	TRBJ1-6	13	NA	TGTGCCAGCAGTGAGACAGGGGTCTCACCCCTCCACTTT	CASSETGVSPLHF
TRBV6-5	TRBD2	TRBJ2-3	13	NA	TGTGCCGTCGGGACTAGCGGGGGCCGGGGGAAGTATTTT	CAVGTSGGRGKYF
TRBV7-2	NA	TRBJ2-3	13	NA	TGTGCCAGCAGCTTAGATCAAGGAGATACGCAGTATTTT	CASSLDQGDTQYF
TRBV6-1	NA	TRBJ1-4	13	NA	TGTGCCAGCAGTGAAAGGGGAGGCGAAAAACTGTTTTTT	CASSERGGEKLFF
TRBV7-2	NA	TRBJ1-2	14	NA	TGTGCCAGCAGTTTCCGTCCCATTAACTATGGCTACACCTTC	CASSFRPINYGYTF
TRBV7-6	NA	TRBJ2-7	16	NA	TGTGCCAGCAGCATAGGGCAGGGTGGGAGAACTGGCGAGCAGTACTTC	CASSIGQGGRTGEQYF
TRBV5-8	NA	TRBJ1-5	15	once	TGTGCCAGCAGCCCGCAAACAGGCTCCAATCAGCCCCAGCATTTT	CASSPQTGSNQPQHF
TRBV19	NA	TRBJ2-7	17	NA	TGTGCCAGTAGTATTCGGGGGGCAGGTACGTACGAAACCGAGCAGTACTTC	CASSIRGAGTYETEQYF
TRBV18	TRBD2	TRBJ2-1	17	NA	TGTGCCAGCTCACCTTACAATCCGGGACTAGTGGGGCATGAGCAGTTCTTC	CASSPYNPGLVGHEQFF
TRBV21-1	NA	TRBJ1-6	14	NA	TGTGCCAGCAGCAAAAAAGGAAGGAATTCACCCCTCCACTTT	CASSKKGRNSPLHF
TRBV11-2	NA	TRBJ1-5	13	NA	TGTGCCAGCAGCTCCCAGGGCGGTCAGCCCCAGCATTTT	CASSSQGGQPQHF
TRBV28	TRBD1	TRBJ1-5	15	NA	TGTGCCAGCAGTTCACAGGGGGCCGGTAATCAGCCCCAGCATTTT	CASSSQGAGNQPQHF
TRBV5-4	NA	TRBJ2-5	13	NA	TGTGCCAGCAGCTTGAAGGGTATGGAGACCCAGTACTTC	CASSLKGMETQYF
TRBV9	NA	TRBJ2-3	13	NA	TGTGCCAGCAGCGTGGGGAACGCAGATACGCAGTATTTT	CASSVGNADTQYF
TRBV28	TRBD1	TRBJ2-1	15	NA	TGTGCCAGCAGTTTACGGACAGGGGGCGTAAATGAGCAGTTCTTC	CASSLRTGGVNEQFF
TRBV9	NA	TRBJ2-2	14	medium-sized	TGTGCCAGCACGCAGCGTTCGAACACCGGGGAGCTGTTTTTT	CASTQRSNTGELFF
TRBV7-3	NA	TRBJ1-1	12	medium-sized	TGTGCCTGTGGTCGGACGAACACTGAAGCTTTCTTT	CACGRTNTEAFF
TRBV7-2	NA	TRBJ1-1	14	NA	TGTGCCAGCAGCCCCAGGCCCCGGGGGACTGAAGCTTTCTTT	CASSPRPRGTEAFF
TRBV9	NA	TRBJ1-6	15	few	TGTGCCAGCAGCGTAGATTCAGGAGCAGTGTCACCCCTCCACTTT	CASSVDSGAVSPLHF
TRBV7-3	TRBD1	TRBJ1-2	14	many	TGTGCCAGCAGCTTACTGGGACAGGGGTACGGCTACACCTTC	CASSLLGQGYGYTF